The 32 T cell receptor beta chains presented below share a single source sample, sequenced in a study of cytomegalovirus exposure and HLA in healthy donors. PCR involved 60 Vbeta and 13 Jbeta primers. TCRdb's table, derived via immunoSEQ multiplex PCR, lists solely in-frame clones and lacks some. Its table lists just over 200,000 clones. The sample comprised PBMCs. Receptor source: a girl aged 2 to 10 in good health and CMV-seropositive.

The rearrangement joins TRBV28 to TRBJ1-1; D uncertain. The V end was cut by 6 bases, the J end by 8 bases, with 19 bases between. The CDR3 is 14 amino acids. Looked up from germline, CDR1 is MDHEN and CDR2 is SYDVKM. The CDR3 nucleotides read TGTGCCAGCAGCTCACCAGGCAGGCATACCGAAGCTTTCTTT. It encodes CASSSPGRHTEAFF.

The chain carries TRBV27 and TRBJ2-1; 8 positions match TRBD1. The germline gives CDR1 MNHEY, CDR2 SMNVEV (reference sequence). V lost 8 bases and J lost 8; bases outside the gene matches: 14. This CDR3 contains 15 residues. The CDR3 region has the DNA TGTGCCAGCGGCCCTGGGACAGGCATTCTCGATGAGCAGTTCTTC. This encodes CASGPGTGILDEQFF.

This chain joins TRBV11-3 and TRBJ2-1; TRBD2 agrees at 9 bases. CDR1 is SGHNT and CDR2 is YENEEA in the germline V gene. This CDR3 is 16 amino acids long. The junction had 10 bases not matched to a gene; V was cut back by 1 base and J by 9 bases. CDR3 region: CASSLGRGRAQLEQFF. CDR3 nucleotide sequence: TGTGCCAGCAGCTTAGGACGCGGGAGGGCCCAGCTTGAGCAGTTCTTC.

The genes are TRBV2 and TRBJ1-2; the D gene is possibly TRBD1 (6 bases). V was cut by 3 bases and J by 7 bases, with 12 bases left in between. CDR1 is SNHLY, CDR2 FYNNEI, per germline. The CDR3 totals 13 residues. The DNA of the CDR3 is TGTGCCAGCAGTGACGGGGGGCTGGCTGGCTACACCTTC. It is translated as CASSDGGLAGYTF. Full variable domain (outside the CDR3, taken from reference TRBV2 and TRBJ1-2): EPEVTQTPSHQVTQMGQEVILRCVPISNHLYFYWYRQILGQKVEFLVSFYNNEISEKSEIFDDQFSVERPDGSNFTLKIRSTKLEDSAMYFCASSDGGLAGYTFGSGTRLTVV.

The chain links TRBV28 to TRBJ1-1; D ambiguous. CDR1 MDHEN and CDR2 SYDVKM come from the germline V gene. The V and J ends lost 6 bases and 7 bases respectively, with 9 bases between them. The CDR3 extends over 11 amino acids. CDR3 DNA sequence: TGTGCCAGCAGCCCTAGGAATGAAGCTTTCTTT. It specifies CASSPRNEAFF.

This chain joins TRBV30 and TRBJ2-5; weak D call: TRBD1 (6 bases). The V end was cut by 0 bases, the J end by 4 bases, with 9 bases between. CDR1 and CDR2 from the germline V gene are GTSNPN and SVGIG (reference sequence). The CDR3 sequence is 13 residues long. DNA of the CDR3: TGTGCCTGGAGTGTACAGGGCCGAGAGACCCAGTACTTC. This codes for CAWSVQGRETQYF.

Written as DNA, the CDR3 is TGCGCCAGCAGCCTCGGGGGGGGGCTTGATCAGCCCCAGCATTTT. Residues: CASSLGGGLDQPQHF. This sequence joins TRBV5-1 and TRBJ1-5; the D gene is possibly TRBD1 (6 bases). This CDR3 contains 15 residues. Germline V gives CDR1 SGHRS, CDR2 YFSETQ. Trimming stripped 4 bases from V and 5 bases from J, with 16 bases between.

This chain connects TRBV29-1 to TRBJ2-7, with TRBD2 identical over 9 bases. The assigned J gene may be wrong: the sequence end matches TRBJ2-1 better. This CDR3 is 14 amino acids long. The V gene's germline CDR1 is SQVTM and CDR2 ANQGSEA. CDR3 in DNA: TGCAGCGTGGTCCCGGGACTAGCTCCGGGGGAGCAGTTCTTC. Residues: CSVVPGLAPGEQFF.

The chain employs TRBV4-2 and TRBJ2-6; 8 nucleotides match TRBD1. J was trimmed by 2 bases and V by 3 bases; bases with no gene match: 9. Germline V lookup: CDR1 LGHNA, CDR2 YNFKEQ. This CDR3 region has 18 residues. The CDR3 nucleotides are TGTGCCAGCAGCCAGCCCGGGACAGGTAAACCTGGGGCCAACGTCCTGACTTTC. Translating gives CASSQPGTGKPGANVLTF.

J is TRBJ2-2 and V is TRBV9; TRBD1 might be the D (6 bases). There are 16 residues in the CDR3. CDR1 SGDLS and CDR2 YYNGEE come from the germline V gene. Trimming removed 5 bases from V and 2 bases from J, with 16 bases in between. The CDR3 here is CASSATGRSNTGELFF. For the CDR3, the DNA is TGTGCCAGCAGTGCCACAGGGCGGAGTAACACCGGGGAGCTGTTTTTT.

This chain links TRBV2 with TRBJ2-1; possible D gene TRBD1, 6 bases. The CDR3 consists of 18 residues. From germline, CDR1 is SNHLY and CDR2 FYNNEI. V was cut by 7 bases and J by 3 bases, with 25 bases left in between. This CDR3 is CASIGSSPGQSLYNEQFF. Here the CDR3 DNA reads TGTGCCAGCATCGGGTCTAGCCCCGGACAGTCCCTCTACAATGAGCAGTTCTTC.

The chain employs TRBV29-1 and TRBJ1-1; no clear D. CDR3 length: 14 amino acids. The V end was cut by 4 bases, the J end by 1 base, with 13 bases between. Germline CDR1 is SQVTM and CDR2 is ANQGSEA. The CDR3 DNA follows: TGCAGCGTTGCCTTCCGGCCGGGGAACACTGAAGCTTTCTTT. Residues: CSVAFRPGNTEAFF.

The chain has TRBV7-9 and TRBJ2-3; 11 bases map to TRBD2. The V segment lost 8 bases and the J segment 4 bases; nucleotides outside the gene matches: 5. The CDR3 extends over 14 amino acids. The germline gives CDR1 SEHNR, CDR2 FQNEAQ (reference sequence). Here the CDR3 DNA reads TGTGCCAGCGGACAACTAGCGGGAGCAGATACGCAGTATTTT. It yields the protein CASGQLAGADTQYF.

The V gene is TRBV4-2, the J gene TRBJ1-1; 7 bases match TRBD1. The CDR3 length is 15 residues. Looked up from germline, CDR1 is LGHNA and CDR2 is YNFKEQ. After removal of 6 bases from V and 0 bases from J, the junction contained 7 bases not matched to a gene. CDR3 residues: CASSEETGLNTEAFF. The CDR3 region has the DNA TGTGCCAGCAGTGAAGAGACAGGGTTGAACACTGAAGCTTTCTTT.

The chain uses TRBV5-4 and TRBJ2-7; D is possibly TRBD2 (6 bases). CDR1 and CDR2 (germline): SGHNT, YYREEE (reference sequence). The CDR3 has 15 amino acids. Trimming removed 2 bases from V and 2 bases from J, with 14 bases in between. As DNA, the CDR3 is TGTGCCAGCAGCTTCGGAGGGACTTTAGCCTACGAGCAGTACTTC. Translating it yields CASSFGGTLAYEQYF.

The chain joins TRBV7-3 to TRBJ2-2; 8 nucleotides align to TRBD2. V was pared by 5 bases and J by 5 bases, with 13 bases of the junction left unmatched. The CDR3 has 17 amino acids. Germline V gene lookup returns CDR1 SGHTA and CDR2 FQGTGA. For the CDR3, the DNA is TGTGCCAGCAGCCCCGGGGGTAGCGGGATACAAACCGGGGAGCTGTTTTTT. This codes for CASSPGGSGIQTGELFF.

The chain employs TRBV11-3 and TRBJ2-1; TRBD2 matches 10 bases. Germline V CDR1 and CDR2: SGHNT, YENEEA. The CDR3 contains 17 residues. V gave up 1 base and J gave up 0 bases; unmatched junction bases: 3. CDR3 bases: TGTGCCAGCAGCTTAGCGCCTAGCGGGAGCTCCTACAATGAGCAGTTCTTC. It is translated as CASSLAPSGSSYNEQFF. Full variable domain (rest looked up from reference TRBV11-3 and TRBJ2-1): EAGVVQSPRYKIIEKKQPVAFWCNPISGHNTLYWYLQNLGQGPELLIRYENEEAVDDSQLPKDRFSAERLKGVDSTLKIQPAELGDSAVYLCASSLAPSGSSYNEQFFGPGTRLTVL.

The chain has TRBV5-1 and TRBJ1-1; 8 bases are a match to TRBD1. Germline loops: CDR1 SGHRS, CDR2 YFSETQ. The CDR3 sequence is 16 residues long. Unmatched junction bases numbered 8, after V lost 1 base and J lost 3 bases. CDR3 DNA sequence: TGCGCCAGCAGCTTGAGGGGGACAGGACCCCACACTGAAGCTTTCTTT. Encoded protein: CASSLRGTGPHTEAFF.

DNA for the CDR3: TGTGCCAGCACCCTTGTTTCGAACACCGGGGAGCTGTTTTTT. As protein: CASTLVSNTGELFF. The genes are TRBV6-1 and TRBJ2-2; D gene ambiguous. The CDR3 covers 14 residues. Germline values: CDR1 MNHNS, CDR2 SASEGT. V was trimmed by 7 bases and J by 0 bases, leaving 9 bases between them.

The chain recombines TRBV27 with TRBJ1-2, with D perhaps TRBD1 (5 bases). The CDR3 has 15 amino acids. Trimming cost V 1 base and J 0 bases, with 9 bases left between them. Germline values: CDR1 MNHEY, CDR2 SMNVEV (reference sequence). CDR3 bases: TGTGCCAGCAGTTTATTGGCAGGGCCTAACTATGGCTACACCTTC. Translating it yields CASSLLAGPNYGYTF.

The chain carries TRBV6-6 and TRBJ1-1; maybe TRBD1 (5 bases). The CDR3 spans 14 residues. V lost 8 bases and J lost 0, with 13 bases in between. Germline assignment: CDR1 MNHNY and CDR2 SVGAGI (reference sequence). CDR3 nucleotide sequence: TGTGCCAGCCGACAAGGGGCTCTGAACACTGAAGCTTTCTTT. This codes for CASRQGALNTEAFF.

V gene TRBV18 combines with J gene TRBJ2-3, with TRBD2 matching 10 bases. The CDR3 is made up of 18 amino acids. Germline assignment: CDR1 KGHSH and CDR2 LQKENI. The V and J ends lost 3 bases and 0 bases, in that order; junction bases with no gene match: 9. In nucleotides, the CDR3 is TGTGCCAGCTCACCGGGCCTAGCGGGAGTGAGGAGCACAGATACGCAGTATTTT. Amino acids: CASSPGLAGVRSTDTQYF.

The chain has TRBV5-6 and TRBJ2-7; TRBD1 agrees at 11 bases. The CDR3 length is 15 residues. The J segment lost 4 bases and the V segment lost 4 bases, leaving 7 bases of the junction unmatched. Germline lookup yields CDR1 SGHDT and CDR2 YYEEEE. As DNA, the CDR3 is TGTGCCAGCAGCCCGTTTGGGACAGGGGGTTACGAGCAGTACTTC. Its protein is CASSPFGTGGYEQYF.

The V gene is TRBV27, the J gene TRBJ1-1; D not resolved. Trimming cost V 6 bases and J 5 bases, with 7 bases left between them. CDR3 length: 11 residues. Germline-derived CDR1 and CDR2 are MNHEY and SMNVEV (reference sequence). The CDR3, as DNA: TGTGCCAGCAGGTTTCATACTGAAGCTTTCTTT. Amino acids: CASRFHTEAFF.

This chain uses TRBV4-1 with TRBJ2-1; the D is unclear. CDR3 length equals 14 residues. Per the germline V gene, CDR1 is MGHRA and CDR2 is YSYEKL. V was pared by 3 bases and J by 1 base, with 7 bases between. The CDR3 protein is CASSHTVSYNEQFF. The CDR3 DNA is TGCGCCAGCAGCCATACGGTTTCCTACAATGAGCAGTTCTTC.

The V and J genes are TRBV5-1 and TRBJ2-3; 12 bases match TRBD2. The CDR3 has 16 amino acids. The V segment lost 0 bases and the J segment 5 bases; nucleotides outside the gene matches: 4. Germline CDR1 is SGHRS and CDR2 is YFSETQ. The DNA of the CDR3 is TGCGCCAGCAGCTTGGTAGTGACTAGCGGGAGAGATACGCAGTATTTT. Residues: CASSLVVTSGRDTQYF.

The rearrangement uses TRBV11-2 and TRBJ2-7, with a tentative D call TRBD2 (6 bases). Per germline, CDR1 SGHAT and CDR2 FQNNGV. V was cut by 1 base and J by 5 bases, with 9 bases left in between. The length of the CDR3 is 13 residues. For the CDR3, the DNA is TGTGCCAGCAGCTTAGGGACGGGGGACGAGCAGTACTTC. Protein product: CASSLGTGDEQYF.

The rearrangement joins TRBV9 to TRBJ1-1; D is unclear. Between the trimmed V and J ends, which lost 0 bases and 4 bases, there was a span of 10 bases. CDR3 length: 14 residues. Looked up from germline, CDR1 is SGDLS and CDR2 is YYNGEE. CDR3 loop: CASSVAAGSTEAFF. CDR3 bases: TGTGCCAGCAGCGTAGCGGCCGGGAGCACTGAAGCTTTCTTT. Complete variable domain (other parts from reference TRBV9 and TRBJ1-1): DSGVTQTPKHLITATGQRVTLRCSPRSGDLSVYWYQQSLDQGLQFLIQYYNGEERAKGNILERFSAQQFPDLHSELNLSSLELGDSALYFCASSVAAGSTEAFFGQGTRLTVV.

The chain carries TRBV5-1 and TRBJ2-5; D is possibly TRBD2 (5 bases). The germline V and J ends were trimmed by 4 bases and 6 bases, with 16 bases remaining between them. Germline V gene lookup returns CDR1 SGHRS and CDR2 YFSETQ. The CDR3 consists of 14 residues. CDR3: CASSPDGGMKTQYF. The CDR3 DNA reads TGCGCCAGCAGCCCCGACGGAGGTATGAAGACCCAGTACTTC.

The chain has TRBV27 and TRBJ1-5, with D perhaps matching TRBD1 (6 bases). This CDR3 region has 14 residues. Trimming took off 8 bases at V and 2 bases at J, with 13 bases between the two ends. CDR1 and CDR2 (germline): MNHEY, SMNVEV (reference sequence). CDR3 loop: CASRQGMGNQPQHF. In DNA, the CDR3 is TGTGCCAGCCGTCAGGGGATGGGCAATCAGCCCCAGCATTTT.

This sequence joins TRBV11-2 and TRBJ2-1, with D unresolved. Trimming stripped 6 bases from V and 7 bases from J, with 4 bases between. There are 10 residues in the CDR3. Germline V gene sequence: CDR1 SGHAT, CDR2 FQNNGV. The CDR3 is CASSRNEQFF. CDR3 nucleotide sequence: TGTGCCAGCAGTAGAAATGAGCAGTTCTTC. The full variable domain, rest sourced from reference TRBV11-2 and TRBJ2-1, is EAGVAQSPRYKIIEKRQSVAFWCNPISGHATLYWYQQILGQGPKLLIQFQNNGVVDDSQLPKDRFSAERLKGVDSTLKIQPAKLEDSAVYLCASSRNEQFFGPGTRLTVL.

The chain is built from TRBV2 and TRBJ2-1; TRBD1 is a possible D gene (6 bases). Trimming left V 2 bases short and J 6 bases short, with 17 bases between. This CDR3 spans 16 amino acids. Germline CDR1 reads SNHLY; CDR2 reads FYNNEI. The CDR3 DNA reads as TGTGCCAGCAGTGAAATGGGGACAAGGGGTACCAATGAGCAGTTCTTC. Protein sequence: CASSEMGTRGTNEQFF.